This TCR beta chain was captured in a study of cytomegalovirus exposure and HLA in healthy donors (dated by TCRdb to about 2017). With regard to the full study: The roughly 670 repertoires of the first cohort and the 95 to 150 validation repertoires were produced on the same platform, according to a later analysis. The study aimed to test whether signatures of past pathogen exposure could be identified by cataloging public T cell receptors. Besides the first cohort of hundreds of subjects, a separate validation cohort made up of 120 different subjects was used. The study combined high-throughput TCR immunosequencing, statistical association of individual TCRs with disease status, and machine learning to predict cytomegalovirus infection status. Results and caveats for the whole study, not just this receptor: It was suggested by the authors that the approach could potentially be generalized to other disease states and immunological phenotypes. The validation cohort had no HLA typing available for a later analysis, so co-occurrence within that cohort was assessed over all 130 or so repertoires. In the study, 150 to 200 TCR beta chains were listed as associated with cytomegalovirus. A later analysis found that TCRs clustered in the first cohort also tended to co-occur in the roughly 120 validation repertoires, with 94% of cluster scores above 0. A few of the identified cytomegalovirus-associated TCR beta chains were confirmed in vitro to be specific for cytomegalovirus antigens. Most TCR sequences were seen in very few donors, while some public TCRs were found in many individuals. In both the original and validation cohorts, the classifier was reported to diagnose cytomegalovirus status with high specificity and sensitivity.

The library was prepared using the immunoSEQ multiplex PCR assay. Turning to the authors' computational methods: To diagnose cytomegalovirus status from the catalog of TCR beta chain sequences, a statistical classification framework was built. TCRdb provides this immuneACCESS table in a form limited to in-frame rearrangements. Some clones are lacking; in checked studies, under half of them reflect an unresolved V gene, and why the rest are absent is not known. V, J and clone size are those of that table, while D and trimming were read from the DNA. This sample gives hundreds of thousands of clones in total; roughly 84% of them show up just once. The ten largest account for about 11% of the sample. Of note for this clone: No cognate antigen has been identified for it. One base away there is no much larger clone; base qualities are not given.

The germline V gene yields SQVTM for CDR1 and ANQGSEA for CDR2. Spanning cysteine to phenylalanine, the CDR3 consists of 13 amino acids. Solely the CDR3 DNA is kept, with 39 bases framed from the first base. At the junction V is shortened by 0 bases and J by 3 bases, with 9 bases in between. The donors belonged to the validation cohort of under 150 subjects, which was separate from the 666-subject first cohort. Here the chain combines TRBV29-1 and TRBJ2-7; the D gene is possibly TRBD1, with 6 bases matching. The origin of this receptor is a man between 18 and 35 years old in good health and CMV-seropositive. Material for sequencing was PBMCs. The CDR3 has the sequence CSVEEQDSYEQYF. The nucleotide sequence reads as follows: TGCAGCGTTGAAGAGCAGGACAGCTACGAGCAGTACTTC.